This TCR beta chain came from a study of blood T cell repertoires in COVID-19. Germline V gene lookup returns CDR1 SGHRS and CDR2 YFSETQ. CDR3 size: 14 residues. The V gene end was trimmed by 3 bases and the J gene end by 7 bases; junction bases not matched to a gene: 4. The assay was immunoSEQ multiplex PCR, and TCRdb's table has in-frame clones only and misses some. The repertoire holds about 150,000 clones, around 83% seen once, with 9% to 13% in the top ten. The sequence was collected from a woman aged 60-70 years with COVID-19, enrolled during active disease. Sequencing used peripheral blood. This chain joins TRBV5-1 and TRBJ1-1; TRBD1 aligns across 12 bases. CDR3 bases: TGCGCCAGCAGCTCTGGGGACAGGGGGCTTGAAGCTTTCTTT. Its protein product is CASSSGDRGLEAFF.